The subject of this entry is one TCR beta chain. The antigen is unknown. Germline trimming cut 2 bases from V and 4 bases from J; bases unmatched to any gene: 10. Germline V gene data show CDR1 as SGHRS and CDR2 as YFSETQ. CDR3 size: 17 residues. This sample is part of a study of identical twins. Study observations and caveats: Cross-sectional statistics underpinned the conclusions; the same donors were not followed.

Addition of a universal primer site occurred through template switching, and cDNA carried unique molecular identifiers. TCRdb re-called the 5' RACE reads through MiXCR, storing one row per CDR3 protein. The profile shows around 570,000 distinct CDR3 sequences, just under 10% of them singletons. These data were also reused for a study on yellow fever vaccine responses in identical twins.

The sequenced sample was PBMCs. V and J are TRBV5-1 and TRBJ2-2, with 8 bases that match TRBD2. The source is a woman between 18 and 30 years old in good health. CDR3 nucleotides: TGCGCCAGCAGCTTTACTAGCGGACACCTCAGCACCGGGGAGCTGTTTTTT. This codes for CASSFTSGHLSTGELFF.